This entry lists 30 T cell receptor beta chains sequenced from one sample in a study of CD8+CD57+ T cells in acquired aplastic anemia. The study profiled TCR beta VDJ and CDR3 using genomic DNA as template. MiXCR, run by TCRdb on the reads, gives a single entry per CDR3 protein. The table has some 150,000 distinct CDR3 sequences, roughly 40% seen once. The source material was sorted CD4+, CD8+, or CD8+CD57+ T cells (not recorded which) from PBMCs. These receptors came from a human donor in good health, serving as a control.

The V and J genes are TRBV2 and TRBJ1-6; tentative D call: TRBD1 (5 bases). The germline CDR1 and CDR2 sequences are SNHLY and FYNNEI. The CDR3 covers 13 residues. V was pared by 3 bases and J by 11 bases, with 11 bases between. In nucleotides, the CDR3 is TGTGCCAGCAGTGACAGGGTCGTACCACCCCTCCACTTT. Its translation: CASSDRVVPPLHF.

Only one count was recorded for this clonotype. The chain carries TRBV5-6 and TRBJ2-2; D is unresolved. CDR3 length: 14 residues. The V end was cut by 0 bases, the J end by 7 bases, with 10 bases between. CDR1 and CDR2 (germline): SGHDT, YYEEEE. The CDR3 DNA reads TGTGCCAGCAGCTTGGGGCAGTCGCACGGGGAGCTGTTTTTT. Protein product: CASSLGQSHGELFF.

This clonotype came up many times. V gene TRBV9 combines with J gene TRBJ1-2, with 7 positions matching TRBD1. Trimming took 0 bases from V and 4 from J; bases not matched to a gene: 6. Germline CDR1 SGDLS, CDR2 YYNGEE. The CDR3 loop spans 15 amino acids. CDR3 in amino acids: CASSVETQGIYGYTF. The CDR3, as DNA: TGTGCCAGCAGCGTAGAGACACAGGGGATCTATGGCTACACCTTC.

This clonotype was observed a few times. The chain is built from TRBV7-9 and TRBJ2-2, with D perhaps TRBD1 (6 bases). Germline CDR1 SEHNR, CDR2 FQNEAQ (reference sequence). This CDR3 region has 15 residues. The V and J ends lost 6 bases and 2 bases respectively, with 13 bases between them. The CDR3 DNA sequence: TGTGCCAGCAGTGTTGGGACACACAACACCGGGGAGCTGTTTTTT. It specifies CASSVGTHNTGELFF.

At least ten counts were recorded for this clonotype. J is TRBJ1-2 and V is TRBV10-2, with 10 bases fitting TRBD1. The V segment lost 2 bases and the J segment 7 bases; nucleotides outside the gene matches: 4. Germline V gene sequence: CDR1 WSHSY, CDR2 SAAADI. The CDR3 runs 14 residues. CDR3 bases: TGCGCCAGCAGTGAGCGGGACAGGGGTGGTGGCTACACCTTC. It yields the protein CASSERDRGGGYTF.

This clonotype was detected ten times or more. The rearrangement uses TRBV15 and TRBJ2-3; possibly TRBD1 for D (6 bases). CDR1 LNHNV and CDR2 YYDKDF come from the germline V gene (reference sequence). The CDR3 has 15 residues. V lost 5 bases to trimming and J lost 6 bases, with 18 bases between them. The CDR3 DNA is TGTGCCACCAGCCGGAGACAGGACCCATTGGATACGCAGTATTTT. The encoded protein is CATSRRQDPLDTQYF.

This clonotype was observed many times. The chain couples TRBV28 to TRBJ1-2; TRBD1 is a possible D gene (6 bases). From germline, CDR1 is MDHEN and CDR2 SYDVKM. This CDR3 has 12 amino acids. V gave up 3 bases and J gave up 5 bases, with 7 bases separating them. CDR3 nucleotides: TGTGCCAGCAGTTTTACAGGGTATGGCTACACCTTC. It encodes CASSFTGYGYTF.

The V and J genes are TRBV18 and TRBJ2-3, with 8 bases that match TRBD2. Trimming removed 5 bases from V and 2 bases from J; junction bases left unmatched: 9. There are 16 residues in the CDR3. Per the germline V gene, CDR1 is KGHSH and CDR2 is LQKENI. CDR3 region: CASSSGLVRITDTQYF. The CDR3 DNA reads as TGTGCCAGCTCATCGGGACTAGTTCGAATCACAGATACGCAGTATTTT.

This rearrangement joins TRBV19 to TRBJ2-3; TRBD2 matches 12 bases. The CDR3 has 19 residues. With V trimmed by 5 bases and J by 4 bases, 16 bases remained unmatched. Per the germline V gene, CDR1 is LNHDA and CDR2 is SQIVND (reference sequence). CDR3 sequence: CASSLAPGLAGGNSDTQYF. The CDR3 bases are TGTGCCAGTAGTCTTGCTCCGGGGCTAGCGGGAGGGAACTCAGATACGCAGTATTTT.

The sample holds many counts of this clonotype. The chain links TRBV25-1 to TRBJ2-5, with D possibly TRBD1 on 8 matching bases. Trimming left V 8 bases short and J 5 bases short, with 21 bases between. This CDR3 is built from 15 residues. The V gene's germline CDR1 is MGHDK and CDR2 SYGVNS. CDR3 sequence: CASGPWVQGGETQYF. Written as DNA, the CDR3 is TGTGCCAGCGGCCCTTGGGTACAGGGGGGGGAGACCCAGTACTTC. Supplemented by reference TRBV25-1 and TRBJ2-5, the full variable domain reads EADIYQTPRYLVIGTGKKITLECSQTMGHDKMYWYQQDPGMELHLIHYSYGVNSTEKGDLSSESTVSRIRTEHFPLTLESARPSHTSQYLCASGPWVQGGETQYFGPGTRLLVL.

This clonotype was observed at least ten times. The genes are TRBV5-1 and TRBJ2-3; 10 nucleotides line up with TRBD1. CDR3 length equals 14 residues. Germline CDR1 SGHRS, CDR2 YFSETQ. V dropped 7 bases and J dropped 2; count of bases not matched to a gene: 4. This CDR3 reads CASRGTGATDTQYF. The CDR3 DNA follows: TGCGCCAGCCGTGGGACAGGGGCCACAGATACGCAGTATTTT.

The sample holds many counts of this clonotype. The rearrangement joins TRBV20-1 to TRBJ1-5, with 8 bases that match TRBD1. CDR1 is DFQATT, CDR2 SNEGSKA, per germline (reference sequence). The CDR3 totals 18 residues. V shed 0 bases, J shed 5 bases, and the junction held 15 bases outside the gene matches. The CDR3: CSARDLGQVESEDQPQHF. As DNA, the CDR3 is TGCAGTGCTAGAGATTTGGGACAGGTTGAATCCGAGGATCAGCCCCAGCATTTT.

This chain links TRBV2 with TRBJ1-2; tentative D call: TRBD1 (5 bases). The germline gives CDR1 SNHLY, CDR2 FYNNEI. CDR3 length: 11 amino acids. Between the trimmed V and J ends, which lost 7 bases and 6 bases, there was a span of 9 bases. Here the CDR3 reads CASTLQDGYTF. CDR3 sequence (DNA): TGTGCCAGCACCCTACAGGATGGCTACACCTTC.

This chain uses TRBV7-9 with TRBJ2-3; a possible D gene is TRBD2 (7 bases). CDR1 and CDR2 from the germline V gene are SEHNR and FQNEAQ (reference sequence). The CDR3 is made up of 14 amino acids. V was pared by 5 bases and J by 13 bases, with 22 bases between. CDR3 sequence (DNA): TGTGCCAGCAGCCTACAAGGGGGGGCCCGGGTCAAGTATTTT. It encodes CASSLQGGARVKYF.

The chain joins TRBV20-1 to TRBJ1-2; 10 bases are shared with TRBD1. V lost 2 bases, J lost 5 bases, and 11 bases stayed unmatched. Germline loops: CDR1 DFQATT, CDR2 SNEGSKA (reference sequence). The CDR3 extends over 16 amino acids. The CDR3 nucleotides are TGCAGTGCTAGACTCCGACAGGGGGCAAAGGGGTATGGCTACACCTTC. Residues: CSARLRQGAKGYGYTF.

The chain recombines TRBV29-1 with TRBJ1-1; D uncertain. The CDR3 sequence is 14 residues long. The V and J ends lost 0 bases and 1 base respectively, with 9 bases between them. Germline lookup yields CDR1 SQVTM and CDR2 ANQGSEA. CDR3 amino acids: CSVEDWPANTEAFF. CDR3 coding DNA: TGCAGCGTTGAAGATTGGCCGGCGAACACTGAAGCTTTCTTT.

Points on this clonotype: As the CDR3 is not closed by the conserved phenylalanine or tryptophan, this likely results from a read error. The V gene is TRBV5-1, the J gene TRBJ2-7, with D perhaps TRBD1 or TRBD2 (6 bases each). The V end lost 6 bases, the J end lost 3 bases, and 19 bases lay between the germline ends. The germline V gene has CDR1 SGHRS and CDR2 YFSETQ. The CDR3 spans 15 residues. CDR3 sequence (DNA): TGCGCCAGCAACGTGGGCGGGACAAACCTCTACGAGCAGTACCTC. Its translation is CASNVGGTNLYEQYL.

The CDR3: CAIADSGGADTQYF. The CDR3 coding sequence is TGTGCCATCGCCGATAGCGGGGGGGCAGATACGCAGTATTTT. This sequence joins TRBV10-3 and TRBJ2-3, with TRBD2 identical over 11 bases. The CDR3 covers 14 residues. The V gene end was trimmed by 8 bases and the J gene end by 4 bases; junction bases not matched to a gene: 5. CDR1 and CDR2 (germline): ENHRY, SYGVKD.

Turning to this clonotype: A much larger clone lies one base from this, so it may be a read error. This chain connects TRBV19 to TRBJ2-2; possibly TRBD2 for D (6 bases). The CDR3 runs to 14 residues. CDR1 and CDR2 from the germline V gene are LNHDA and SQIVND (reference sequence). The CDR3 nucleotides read TGTGCCAGTTTTGGAGGGAGGTTCACCGGGGAGCTGCTTTTT. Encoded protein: CASFGGRFTGELLF.

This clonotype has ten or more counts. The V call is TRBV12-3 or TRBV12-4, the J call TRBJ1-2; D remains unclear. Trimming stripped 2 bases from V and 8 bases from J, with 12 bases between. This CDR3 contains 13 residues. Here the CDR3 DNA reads TGTGCCAGCAGTTTACTAGGGCTGGGCGGCTACACCTTC. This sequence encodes CASSLLGLGGYTF.

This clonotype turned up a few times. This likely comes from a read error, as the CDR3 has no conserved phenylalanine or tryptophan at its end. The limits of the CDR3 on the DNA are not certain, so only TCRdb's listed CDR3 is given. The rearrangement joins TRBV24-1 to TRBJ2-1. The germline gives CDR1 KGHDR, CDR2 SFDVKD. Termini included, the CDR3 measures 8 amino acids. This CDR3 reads CATSDWLG.

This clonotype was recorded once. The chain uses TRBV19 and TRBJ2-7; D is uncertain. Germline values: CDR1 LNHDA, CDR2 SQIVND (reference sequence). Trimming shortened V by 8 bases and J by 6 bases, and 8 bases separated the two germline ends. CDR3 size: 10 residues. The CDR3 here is CASEVREQYF. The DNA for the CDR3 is TGTGCCAGTGAGGTCCGCGAGCAGTACTTC. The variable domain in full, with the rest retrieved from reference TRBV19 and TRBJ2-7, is DGGITQSPKYLFRKEGQNVTLSCEQNLNHDAMYWYRQDPGQGLRLIYYSQIVNDFQKGDIAEGYSVSREKKESFPLTVTSAQKNPTAFYLCASEVREQYFGPGTRLTVT.

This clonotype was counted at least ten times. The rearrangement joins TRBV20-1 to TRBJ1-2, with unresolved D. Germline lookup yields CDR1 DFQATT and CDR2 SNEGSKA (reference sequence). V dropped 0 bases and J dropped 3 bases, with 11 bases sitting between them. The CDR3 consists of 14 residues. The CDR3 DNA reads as TGCAGTGCTAGAGATCGTCCGCGGGACTATGGCTACACCTTC. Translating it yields CSARDRPRDYGYTF.

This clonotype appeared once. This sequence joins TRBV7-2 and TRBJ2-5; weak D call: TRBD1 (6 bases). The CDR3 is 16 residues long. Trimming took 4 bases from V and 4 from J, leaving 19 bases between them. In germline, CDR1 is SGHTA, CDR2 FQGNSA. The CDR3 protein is CASSSKTTQGTETQYF. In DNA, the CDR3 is TGTGCCAGCAGCTCCAAAACTACACAGGGTACAGAGACCCAGTACTTC.

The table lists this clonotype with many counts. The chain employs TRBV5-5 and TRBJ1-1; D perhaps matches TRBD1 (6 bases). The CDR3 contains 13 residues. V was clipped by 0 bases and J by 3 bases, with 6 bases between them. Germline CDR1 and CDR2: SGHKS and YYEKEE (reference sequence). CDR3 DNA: TGTGCCAGCAGCTTGGCAGGGGACACTGAAGCTTTCTTT. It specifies CASSLAGDTEAFF.

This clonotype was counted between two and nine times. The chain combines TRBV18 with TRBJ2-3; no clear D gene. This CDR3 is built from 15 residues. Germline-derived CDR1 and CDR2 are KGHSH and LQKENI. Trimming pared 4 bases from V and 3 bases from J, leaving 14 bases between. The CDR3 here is CASSLFSAGTDTQYF. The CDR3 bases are TGTGCCAGCTCACTGTTTTCGGCTGGGACAGATACGCAGTATTTT.

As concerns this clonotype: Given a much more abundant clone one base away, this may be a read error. The CDR3 spells CTSSVTGGNTGELFF. The CDR3 DNA sequence: TGCACCAGCAGCGTGACAGGGGGCAATACCGGGGAGCTGTTTTTT. The chain recombines TRBV5-1 with TRBJ2-2, with 10 nucleotides matching TRBD1. Germline CDR1 is SGHRS and CDR2 is YFSETQ. The CDR3 runs 15 residues.

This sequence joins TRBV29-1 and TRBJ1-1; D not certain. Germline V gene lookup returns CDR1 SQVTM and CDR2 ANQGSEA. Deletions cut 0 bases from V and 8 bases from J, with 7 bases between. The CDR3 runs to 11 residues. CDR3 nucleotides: TGCAGCGTTGAAGAGGCGATAGAAGCTTTCTTT. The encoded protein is CSVEEAIEAFF. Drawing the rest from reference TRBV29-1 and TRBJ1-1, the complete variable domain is SAVISQKPSRDICQRGTSLTIQCQVDSQVTMMFWYRQQPGQSLTLIATANQGSEATYESGFVIDKFPISRPNLTFSTLTVSNMSPEDSSIYLCSVEEAIEAFFGQGTRLTVV.

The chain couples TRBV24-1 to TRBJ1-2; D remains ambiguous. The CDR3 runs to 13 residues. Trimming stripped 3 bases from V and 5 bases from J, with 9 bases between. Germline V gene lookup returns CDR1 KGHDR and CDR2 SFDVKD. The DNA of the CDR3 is TGTGCCACCAGTGATGGTACGGCTTATGGCTACACCTTC. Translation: CATSDGTAYGYTF.

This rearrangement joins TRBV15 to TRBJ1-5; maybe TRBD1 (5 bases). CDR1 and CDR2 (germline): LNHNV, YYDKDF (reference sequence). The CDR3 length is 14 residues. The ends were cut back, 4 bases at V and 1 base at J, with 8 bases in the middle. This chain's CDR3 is CATSTRVSNQPQHF. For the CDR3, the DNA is TGTGCCACCAGCACCAGGGTGAGCAATCAGCCCCAGCATTTT.